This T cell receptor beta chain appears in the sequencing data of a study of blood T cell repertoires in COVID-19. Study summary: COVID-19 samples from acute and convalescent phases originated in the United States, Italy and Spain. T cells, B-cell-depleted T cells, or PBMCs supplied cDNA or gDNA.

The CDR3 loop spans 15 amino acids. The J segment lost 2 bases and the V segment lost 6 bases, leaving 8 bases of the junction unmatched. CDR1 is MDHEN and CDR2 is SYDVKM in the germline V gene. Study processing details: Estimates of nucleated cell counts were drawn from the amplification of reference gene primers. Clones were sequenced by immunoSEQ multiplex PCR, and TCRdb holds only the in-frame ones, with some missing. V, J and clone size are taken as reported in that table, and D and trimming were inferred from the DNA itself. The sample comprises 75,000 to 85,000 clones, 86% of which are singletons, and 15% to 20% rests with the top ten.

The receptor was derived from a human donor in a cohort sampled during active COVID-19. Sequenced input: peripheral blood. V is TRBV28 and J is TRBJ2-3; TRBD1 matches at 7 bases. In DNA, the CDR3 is TGTGCCAGCAGCCCCGGACAGGTTGACACAGATACGCAGTATTTT. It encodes CASSPGQVDTDTQYF.